The 15 T cell receptor beta chains given below trace back to one sample, sequenced in a study of blood T cells in healthy people across ages. Combining a sample-barcoded 5' primer with a J-beta primer mix, a second PCR ran for about 6 to 11 cycles. A single record per CDR3 protein comes from TCRdb applying MiXCR to the 5' RACE reads. The data hold 500,000 to 650,000 distinct CDR3 sequences, with about 29% observed a single time. Separately, the same data were catalogued under a study of T cells of mothers and their children.

Material: blood. The receptor set was obtained from a boy between 2 and 10 years old in good health.

V and J are TRBV4-2 and TRBJ2-3; 7 bases match TRBD2. The germline gives CDR1 LGHNA, CDR2 YNFKEQ. The J segment lost 4 bases and the V segment lost 6 bases, leaving 13 bases of the junction unmatched. There are 16 residues in the CDR3. Here the CDR3 DNA reads TGTGCCAGCAGAGACTCGACTAGCCGAGGCGCAGATACGCAGTATTTT. Residues: CASRDSTSRGADTQYF.

The chain recombines TRBV7-2 with TRBJ2-5, with D tentatively TRBD2 (6 bases). Germline CDR1 SGHTA, CDR2 FQGNSA. The CDR3 loop spans 18 amino acids. V was pared by 2 bases and J by 4 bases, with 23 bases between. The CDR3 region has the DNA TGTGCCAGCAGCTTACTCCCCCCTCGGGAGAGGAGGTTAGAGACCCAGTACTTC. This translates into CASSLLPPRERRLETQYF.

There are a few counts of this clonotype. Without the conserved terminal phenylalanine or tryptophan, this CDR3 likely stems from a read error. The J gene is TRBJ1-6, the V gene TRBV10-3, with 10 bases aligning to TRBD1. V lost 6 bases to trimming and J lost 7 bases; unmatched junction nucleotides: 6. Looked up from germline, CDR1 is ENHRY and CDR2 is SYGVKD. The CDR3 runs to 15 residues. The CDR3 nucleotides read TGTGCCATCAGGTCGGAGGGACAGGGGAATTCACCCCTCCACCTT. Translating gives CAIRSEGQGNSPLHL.

The gene calls are TRBV7-9 and TRBJ2-5; no definite D call. Trimming removed 0 bases at V and 13 bases at J, with 15 bases between. In germline, CDR1 is SEHNR, CDR2 FQNEAQ (reference sequence). The CDR3 has 13 residues. The CDR3 coding sequence is TGTGCCAGCAGCTTAGCGAACAAGGGAAAAGCGTACTTC. Encoded protein: CASSLANKGKAYF.

The chain combines TRBV6-2 or TRBV6-3 with TRBJ2-7; TRBD2 agrees at 14 bases. Unmatched junction bases numbered 6, after V lost 2 bases and J lost 9 bases. This CDR3 contains 15 residues. The germline V gene encodes CDR1 MNHEY and CDR2 SVGEGT. CDR3 nucleotides: TGTGCCAGCAGTTACCCGGGACTAGCGGGAGAGGGGCAGTACTTC. Its protein is CASSYPGLAGEGQYF.

V gene TRBV6-1 combines with J gene TRBJ2-6; D not resolved. This CDR3 contains 12 residues. The germline V gene encodes CDR1 MNHNS and CDR2 SASEGT. The ends were cut back, 9 bases at V and 2 bases at J, with 5 bases in the middle. CDR3 in DNA: TGTGCCAGTACCGCTGGGGCCAACGTCCTGACTTTC. Translating it yields CASTAGANVLTF.

Only a few counts were recorded for this clonotype. The chain employs TRBV6-1 and TRBJ2-5, with TRBD2 identical over 8 bases. The end of the DNA fits TRBJ2-1 better, so the J call may be wrong. The germline V gene encodes CDR1 MNHNS and CDR2 SASEGT. CDR3 size: 14 residues. CDR3 sequence reads: CASSGRTSINEQFF. CDR3 sequence (DNA): TGTGCCAGCAGTGGCAGGACTAGCATCAATGAGCAGTTCTTC.

The chain is built from TRBV4-2 and TRBJ2-5; 10 bases are a match to TRBD2. The CDR3 covers 15 residues. The germline V gene encodes CDR1 LGHNA and CDR2 YNFKEQ. V lost 0 bases and J lost 5; bases outside the gene matches: 3. CDR3 residues: CASSQDSGGAETQYF. DNA for the CDR3: TGTGCCAGCAGCCAAGACAGCGGGGGGGCGGAGACCCAGTACTTC.

This clonotype was seen a handful of times. The V call is TRBV4-3, the J call TRBJ1-1; the D gene is possibly TRBD1 (6 bases). The CDR3 has 18 residues. V was shortened by 0 bases and J by 1 base, with 18 bases between the two germline ends. The germline CDR1 and CDR2 sequences are LGHNA and YSLEER. The CDR3 is CASSQDHAGWGQNTEAFF. DNA of the CDR3: TGCGCCAGCAGCCAAGATCATGCGGGATGGGGACAGAACACTGAAGCTTTCTTT.

V gene TRBV5-1 combines with J gene TRBJ2-2; no reliable D call. V was cut by 0 bases and J by 5 bases, with 14 bases left in between. This CDR3 contains 16 residues. Germline CDR1 reads SGHRS; CDR2 reads YFSETQ. The CDR3 DNA is TGCGCCAGCAGCTTGGGAATAGTTATTGGAACCGGGGAGCTGTTTTTT. Protein: CASSLGIVIGTGELFF.

This clonotype was observed a handful of times. This rearrangement joins TRBV9 to TRBJ2-3; 7 bases fit TRBD2. Germline CDR1 reads SGDLS; CDR2 reads YYNGEE. This CDR3 comprises 15 residues. J gave up 5 bases and V 0 bases, and 6 bases lay outside the gene matches. CDR3 in amino acids: CASSVERTSQDTQYF. The CDR3 DNA reads as TGTGCCAGCAGCGTAGAACGGACTAGTCAAGATACGCAGTATTTT. The entire variable domain, with the rest obtained from reference TRBV9 and TRBJ2-3, is as follows: DSGVTQTPKHLITATGQRVTLRCSPRSGDLSVYWYQQSLDQGLQFLIQYYNGEERAKGNILERFSAQQFPDLHSELNLSSLELGDSALYFCASSVERTSQDTQYFGPGTRLTVL.

The chain carries TRBV29-1 and TRBJ2-1, with a tentative D call TRBD1 (6 bases). The V and J ends lost 6 bases and 0 bases respectively, with 12 bases between them. This CDR3 comprises 14 residues. The V gene's germline CDR1 is SQVTM and CDR2 ANQGSEA. The CDR3 DNA is TGCAGCGTCAGGCAGGGGAGCTCCTACAATGAGCAGTTCTTC. Protein: CSVRQGSSYNEQFF.

This chain connects TRBV2 to TRBJ2-7; D might be TRBD1 or TRBD2, each matching 5 bases. The J call may be incorrect, as the DNA end agrees better with TRBJ2-1. The germline V gene has CDR1 SNHLY and CDR2 FYNNEI. The CDR3 has 15 residues. The CDR3 nucleotides read TGTGCCAGCAACCCAGCCAGAGGGGCCTACAATGAGCAGTTCTTC. It encodes CASNPARGAYNEQFF.

The V and J genes are TRBV4-1 and TRBJ1-1; D gene uncertain. The CDR3 sequence is 16 residues long. Germline V CDR1 and CDR2: MGHRA, YSYEKL. The germline V and J ends were trimmed by 1 base and 0 bases, with 12 bases remaining between them. DNA of the CDR3: TGCGCCAGCAGCCAAGGGCAGATGAGCGTGAACACTGAAGCTTTCTTT. This encodes CASSQGQMSVNTEAFF.

This clonotype was seen only a few times. V gene TRBV7-2 combines with J gene TRBJ2-5; TRBD2 aligns across 8 bases. CDR1 is SGHTA, CDR2 FQGNSA, per germline. V shed 5 bases, J shed 3 bases, and the junction held 8 bases outside the gene matches. CDR3 length: 15 residues. DNA of the CDR3: TGTGCCAGCAGCACCCAGCGGGAGATTAAAGAGACCCAGTACTTC. Residues: CASSTQREIKETQYF.